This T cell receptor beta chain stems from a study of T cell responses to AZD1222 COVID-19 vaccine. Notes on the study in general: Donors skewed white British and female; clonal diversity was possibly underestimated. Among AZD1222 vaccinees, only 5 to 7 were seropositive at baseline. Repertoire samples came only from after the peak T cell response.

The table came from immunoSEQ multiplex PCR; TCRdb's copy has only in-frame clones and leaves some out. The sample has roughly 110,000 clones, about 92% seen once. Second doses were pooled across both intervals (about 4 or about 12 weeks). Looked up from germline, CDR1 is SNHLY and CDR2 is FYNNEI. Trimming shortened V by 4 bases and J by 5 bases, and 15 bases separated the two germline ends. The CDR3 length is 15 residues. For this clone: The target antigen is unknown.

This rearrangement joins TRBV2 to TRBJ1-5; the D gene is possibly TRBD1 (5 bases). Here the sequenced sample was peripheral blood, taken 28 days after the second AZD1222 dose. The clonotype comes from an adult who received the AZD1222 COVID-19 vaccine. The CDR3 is CASSGGDSGYQPQHF. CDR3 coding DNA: TGTGCCAGCAGTGGGGGTGACAGCGGATATCAGCCCCAGCATTTT.